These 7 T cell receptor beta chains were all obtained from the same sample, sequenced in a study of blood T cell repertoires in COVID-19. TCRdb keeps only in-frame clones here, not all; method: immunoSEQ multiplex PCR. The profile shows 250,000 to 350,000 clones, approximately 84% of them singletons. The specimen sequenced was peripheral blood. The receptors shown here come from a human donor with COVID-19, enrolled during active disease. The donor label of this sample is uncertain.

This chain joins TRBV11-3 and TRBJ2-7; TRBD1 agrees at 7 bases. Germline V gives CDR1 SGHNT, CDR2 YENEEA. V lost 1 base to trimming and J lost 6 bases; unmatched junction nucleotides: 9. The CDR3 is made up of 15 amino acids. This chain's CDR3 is CASSLGQGDQLEQYF. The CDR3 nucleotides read TGTGCCAGCAGCTTAGGACAGGGTGATCAACTCGAGCAGTACTTC.

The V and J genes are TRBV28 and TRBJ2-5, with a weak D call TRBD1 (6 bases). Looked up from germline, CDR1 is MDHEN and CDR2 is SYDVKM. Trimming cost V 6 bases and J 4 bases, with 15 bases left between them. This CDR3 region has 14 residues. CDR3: CASRFDRKGETQYF. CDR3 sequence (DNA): TGTGCCAGCAGATTTGACAGGAAAGGAGAGACCCAGTACTTC.

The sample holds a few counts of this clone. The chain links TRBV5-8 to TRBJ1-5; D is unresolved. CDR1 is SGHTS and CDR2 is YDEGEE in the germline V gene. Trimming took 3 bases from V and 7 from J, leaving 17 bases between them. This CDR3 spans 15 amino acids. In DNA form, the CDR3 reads TGTGCCAGCAGCTCGACCGAGAGAGGGTTGCAGCCCCAGCATTTT. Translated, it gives CASSSTERGLQPQHF.

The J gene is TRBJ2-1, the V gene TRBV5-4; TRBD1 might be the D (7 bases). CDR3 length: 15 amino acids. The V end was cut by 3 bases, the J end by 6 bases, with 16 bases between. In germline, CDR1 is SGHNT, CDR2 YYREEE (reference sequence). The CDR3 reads CASSSSGGRGNEQFF. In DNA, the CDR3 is TGTGCCAGCAGCTCGTCAGGGGGGCGGGGCAATGAGCAGTTCTTC. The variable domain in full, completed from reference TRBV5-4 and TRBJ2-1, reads ETGVTQSPTHLIKTRGQQVTLRCSSQSGHNTVSWYQQALGQGPQFIFQYYREEENGRGNFPPRFSGLQFPNYSSELNVNALELDDSALYLCASSSSGGRGNEQFFGPGTRLTVL.

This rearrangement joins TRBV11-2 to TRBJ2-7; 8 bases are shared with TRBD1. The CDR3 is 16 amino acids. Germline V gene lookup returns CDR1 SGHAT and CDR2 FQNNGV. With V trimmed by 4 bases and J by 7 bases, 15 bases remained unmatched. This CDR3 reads CASSSRSGQGAREQYF. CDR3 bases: TGTGCCAGCAGCTCGAGGTCGGGGCAGGGGGCGCGAGAGCAGTACTTC. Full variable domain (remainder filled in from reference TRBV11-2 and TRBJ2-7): EAGVAQSPRYKIIEKRQSVAFWCNPISGHATLYWYQQILGQGPKLLIQFQNNGVVDDSQLPKDRFSAERLKGVDSTLKIQPAKLEDSAVYLCASSSRSGQGAREQYFGPGTRLTVT.

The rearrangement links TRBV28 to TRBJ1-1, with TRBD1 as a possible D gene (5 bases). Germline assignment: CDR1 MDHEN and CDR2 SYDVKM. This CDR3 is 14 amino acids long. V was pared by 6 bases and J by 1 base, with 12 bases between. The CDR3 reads CASRGRVQNTEAFF. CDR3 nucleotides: TGTGCCAGCAGAGGCAGGGTTCAGAACACTGAAGCTTTCTTT.

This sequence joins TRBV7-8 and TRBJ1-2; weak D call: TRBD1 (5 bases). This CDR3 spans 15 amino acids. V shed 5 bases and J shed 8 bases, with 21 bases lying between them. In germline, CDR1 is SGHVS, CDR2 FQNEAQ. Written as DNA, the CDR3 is TGTGCCAGCAGCGCGGGTTGGTACCGCGGGGCGGGCTACACCTTC. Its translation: CASSAGWYRGAGYTF.